These T cell receptor beta chains were read from a single sample in a study of blood T cell repertoires in COVID-19. Assay: immunoSEQ multiplex PCR; the TCRdb copy retains only in-frame clones and omits some. The table records 130,000 or so clones, less than 90% of them present only once. The sample consisted of peripheral blood. The source is a man younger than 45 with COVID-19, enrolled during active disease. The CDR3 runs from the conserved cysteine through the conserved F or W. A D gene is named only where the DNA matches it firmly. Rows give clone size only sometimes, using once, few, many, or a class for an expanded clone.

J | size | D | V | DNA | CDR3
TRBJ2-5 | - | TRBD2 | TRBV27 | TGTGCCAGCAGTTCACTAGCGGGGTATGAGACCCAGTACTTC | CASSSLAGYETQYF
TRBJ1-3 | - | TRBD1 | TRBV4-1 | TGCGCCAGCAGCCAAGTACAGGGGGTTATCCTCTCTGGAAACACCATATATTTT | CASSQVQGVILSGNTIYF
TRBJ1-1 | - | TRBD1 | TRBV19 | TGTGCCAGTAGTGAGGACAGGGTGAACACTGAAGCTTTCTTT | CASSEDRVNTEAFF
TRBJ1-3 | - | - | TRBV6-5 | TGTGCCAGCAGCCCCAAGGGGATCACTGGAAACACCATATATTTT | CASSPKGITGNTIYF
TRBJ2-2 | - | TRBD2 | TRBV9 | TGTGCCAGCAGCGTAGGGGTAGCGGGAGATCCTGGGGAGCTGTTTTTT | CASSVGVAGDPGELFF
TRBJ1-5 | - | TRBD1 | TRBV28 | TGTGCCAGCAGTTTATCCCAGGGGGCACGGGGTGGGAGCAATCAGCCCCAGCATTTT | CASSLSQGARGGSNQPQHF
TRBJ2-7 | once | TRBD1 | TRBV13 | TGTGCCAGCAGCCGGACAGGGGCGATGGATTTGCAGTACTTC | CASSRTGAMDLQYF
TRBJ1-2 | - | TRBD1 | TRBV24-1 | TGTGCCACCAGTGACGGGACAGGGTTTGGCTACACCTTC | CATSDGTGFGYTF
TRBJ1-1 | - | TRBD1 | TRBV10-3 | TGTGCCATCAGCGCTATCGGACAGGGTGCGGCTGAAGCTTTCTTT | CAISAIGQGAAEAFF
TRBJ2-3 | - | - | TRBV29-1 | TGCAGCGTGGGATTAGGACTCTACACAGATACGCAGTATTTT | CSVGLGLYTDTQYF
TRBJ1-1 | - | - | TRBV18 | TGTGCCAGCTCACCCCCAGCGGGCCCGAACACTGAAGCTTTCTTT | CASSPPAGPNTEAFF
TRBJ2-1 | - | - | TRBV5-1 | TGCGCCAGCGCTAGGGGTGGCGAGCAGTTCTTC | CASARGGEQFF
TRBJ2-1 | - | TRBD1 | TRBV7-3 | TGTGCCAGCAGCTTAGGACAGGGTGCCTACAATGAGCAGTTCTTC | CASSLGQGAYNEQFF
TRBJ1-5 | once | TRBD1 | TRBV3-1/TRBV3-2 | TGTGCCAGCAGCCTACAGGGGGCCAATCAGCCCCAGCATTTT | CASSLQGANQPQHF
TRBJ1-1 | - | - | TRBV11-2 | TGTGCCAGCAATTTAGGGACTTCGGTCGAAGCTTTCTTT | CASNLGTSVEAFF
TRBJ2-3 | - | - | TRBV27 | TGTGCCAGCAGTTTGGAGCGAGGAGCGGGCACAGGAACGCAGTATTTT | CASSLERGAGTGTQYF
TRBJ1-1 | - | - | TRBV27 | TGTGCCAGCAGACGAACCGCAACGGCGGCTATGAACACTGAAGCTTTCTTT | CASRRTATAAMNTEAFF
TRBJ1-1 | - | TRBD1 | TRBV18 | TGTGCCAGCTCGAAACAGGGGTCCACTGAAGCTTTCTTT | CASSKQGSTEAFF
TRBJ2-2 | - | TRBD1 | TRBV19 | TGTGCCAGTAGTGCACAGGGGGCCGGGGAGCTGTTTTTT | CASSAQGAGELFF
TRBJ2-7 | - | - | TRBV7-2 | TGTGCCAGCAGCTTAGTACAGGCCACCTACGAGCAGTACTTC | CASSLVQATYEQYF
TRBJ1-4 | - | TRBD1 | TRBV6-6 | TGTGCCAGCAAAGGACAGGGGGCGTACGGTAATGAAAAACTGTTTTTT | CASKGQGAYGNEKLFF
TRBJ2-7 | - | - | TRBV30 | TGTGCCTGGGGTCAGGCCGCCTACGAGCAGTACTTC | CAWGQAAYEQYF
TRBJ1-4 | - | TRBD1 | TRBV5-6 | TGTGCCAGCAGCTCGGACAGGAATAATGAAAAACTGTTTTTT | CASSSDRNNEKLFF
TRBJ2-6 | - | - | TRBV28 | TGTGCCAGCATGAGTGGCAGGGAGGCAGCTGGGGCCAACGTCCTGACTTTC | CASMSGREAAGANVLTF
TRBJ2-7 | - | - | TRBV11-2 | TGTGCCAGCAGCTTTTATACCAGGGAAGACTACGAGCAGTACTTC | CASSFYTREDYEQYF
TRBJ1-2 | once | TRBD1 | TRBV28 | TGTGCCAGCAGTCGAGGGGGCGCCGACTATGGCTACACCTTC | CASSRGGADYGYTF
TRBJ2-1 | - | TRBD2 | TRBV18 | TGTGCCAGCTCACTGATGACGGGGGGAAGCAATGAGCAGTTCTTC | CASSLMTGGSNEQFF
TRBJ2-7 | - | TRBD1 | TRBV2 | TGTGCCAGCAGTGAAGACAGGGGGTCCTACGAGCAGTACTTC | CASSEDRGSYEQYF
TRBJ2-5 | - | - | TRBV5-4 | TGTGCCAGCAGCCCCCAGGATTTGCAAGAGACCCAGTACTTC | CASSPQDLQETQYF
TRBJ2-2 | - | TRBD1 | TRBV7-8 | TGTGCCAGCAGCTGGACAGGGATCACCGGGGAGCTGTTTTTT | CASSWTGITGELFF
TRBJ2-3 | - | TRBD1 | TRBV7-9 | TGTGCCAGCAGCTCCCAGGGGGCGGTTACTAGCACAGATACGCAGTATTTT | CASSSQGAVTSTDTQYF
TRBJ1-2 | - | TRBD1 | TRBV28 | TGTGCCAGCAGCAGACAGGGGATCTATGGCTACACCTTC | CASSRQGIYGYTF
TRBJ1-1 | - | - | TRBV15 | TGTGCCACCAGCAGAGATGTAGTGAACACTGAAGCTTTCTTT | CATSRDVVNTEAFF
TRBJ2-3 | once | TRBD2 | TRBV9 | TGTGCCAGCAGCGTAAGGCTAGCGGGGACAGATACGCAGTATTTT | CASSVRLAGTDTQYF
TRBJ2-7 | - | TRBD2 | TRBV4-2 | TGTGCCAGCAGCCAAGAACTAGCGATCGCCTACGAGCAGTACTTC | CASSQELAIAYEQYF
TRBJ2-5 | - | - | TRBV30 | TGTGCCTGGAATCCGATTTTTGGGAGGACGTCGGCCCAGTACTTC | CAWNPIFGRTSAQYF
TRBJ1-1 | - | - | TRBV29-1 | TGCGCGGTGGCAGGGGCAATGAACACTGAAGCTTTCTTT | CAVAGAMNTEAFF
TRBJ2-5 | - | - | TRBV27 | TGTGCCAGCAGTTTATCGAGGGAACCGGAGACCCAGTACTTC | CASSLSREPETQYF